The source of this T cell receptor beta chain is a study of beta chain features in type 1 diabetes. Overall study findings and caveats: The analysis here could not establish whether HLA type shapes TCRB rearrangement.

The study reverse transcribed the entire isolated RNA, so it sequenced expressed TCRB transcripts. Reads from naive, central memory and regulatory T cell samples averaged roughly 3.3 million. Libraries were prepared by immunoSEQ multiplex PCR; TCRdb keeps only in-frame clonotypes and omits some of them. The repertoire holds 350,000 to 450,000 clones, with about 14% as singletons. With 4 bases clipped from V and 5 bases from J, the junction kept 6 bases outside the gene matches. This CDR3 region has 14 residues. Per the germline V gene, CDR1 is SGHAT and CDR2 is FQDESV (reference sequence). Comments on this clone: As yet, its antigen is unknown.

The chain joins TRBV11-1 to TRBJ2-3, with 7 nucleotides matching TRBD1. Sample: naive CD4+ T cells from blood. The source is a woman under 30 in good health. DNA of the CDR3: TGTGCCAGCAGCTACAGGGGTCCGCGAGATACGCAGTATTTT. Translating it yields CASSYRGPRDTQYF.